This T cell receptor beta chain is from a study of OX40 agonist ivuxolimab in advanced cancers. Study background: Patients received ivuxolimab, an agonistic anti-OX40 (CD134) antibody. Findings and limits, study-wide: Relatively little clonal expansion, among the lowest observed, appeared in partial responders at 0.1-3.0 mg/kg. Some nonresponders additionally presented with little normalized T-cell clonal expansion.

Individuals having autoimmune disease history or systemic immunosuppression were not enrolled. The CDR3 runs to 16 residues. Trimming removed 4 bases from V and 5 bases from J; junction bases left unmatched: 7. In germline, CDR1 is SGHRS, CDR2 YFSETQ. The data were produced by immunoSEQ multiplex PCR, yet TCRdb's version contains in-frame clones alone and is incomplete. The sample carries about 100,000 clones, more than 80% recorded once. This clone appeared once. Its specificity is unknown. The specimen was CD4+ or CD8+ T cells sorted from blood, collected in a trial of the OX40 agonist ivuxolimab. V gene TRBV5-1 combines with J gene TRBJ2-2, with 11 bases fitting TRBD2. The sequence was obtained from an adult with an advanced solid tumor such as melanoma, head and neck, liver or kidney cancer. The DNA of the CDR3 is TGCGCCAGCAGCCACAAACTAGCGGGAGATACCGGGGAGCTGTTTTTT. Protein sequence: CASSHKLAGDTGELFF.